The sequence of this T cell receptor (beta chain) was determined in a study of cytomegalovirus exposure and HLA in healthy donors. The wider study: From HLA-typed donors, an early data release held 70 million to 95 million unique TCRs.

This clone turned up a few times. Its antigen is currently unknown. Findings and limits, study-wide: Three chains linked to CMV were shown in vitro to be specific for CMV antigens. In a later analysis, across HLA loci, associated TCR counts were highest for DRB1, lowest for HLA-C.

The study ran its PCR with 60 Vbeta and 13 Jbeta primers. Measured with immunoSEQ multiplex PCR; TCRdb has only the in-frame clones, and not every one. The profile shows some 150,000 clones, 60% to 80% of them singletons. The CDR3 consists of 19 residues. Germline values: CDR1 SGHNT, CDR2 YYREEE (reference sequence). Losses at the gene ends were 0 bases for V and 0 bases for J; bases not matched to a gene: 4. This clonotype was obtained from a female donor in good health and CMV-seronegative. The chain has TRBV5-4 and TRBJ2-1; 15 bases are shared with TRBD2. Sequenced input: PBMCs. Written as DNA, the CDR3 is TGTGCCAGCAGCTTGGGGGGACTAGCGGGGGGCCGCTCCTACAATGAGCAGTTCTTC. Its protein is CASSLGGLAGGRSYNEQFF.